Listed below are T cell receptor beta chains from one sample, sequenced in a study of T cell changes during pregnancy in multiple sclerosis. The method was immunoSEQ multiplex PCR; TCRdb's version includes in-frame clones alone and lacks a portion of them. This sample has 65,000 to 90,000 clones, with 80% to 95% found just once. Sequencing used peripheral blood, obtained in the third trimester of pregnancy. These receptors were taken from a female donor in good health, enrolled as a control in a pregnancy study. The CDR3 runs from the conserved cysteine through the conserved F or W. A D gene is named only where the DNA matches it firmly. Expanded clones get a size class; other rows say once, few or many, or leave the size out.

J,D,size,V,CDR3,DNA
TRBJ2-7,-,-,TRBV28,CASRTPRSSYEQYF,TGTGCCAGCCGAACTCCAAGGAGCTCCTACGAGCAGTACTTC
TRBJ2-2,-,-,TRBV5-1,CASSLDGRVTGELFF,TGCGCCAGCAGCTTGGACGGGAGAGTCACCGGGGAGCTGTTTTTT
TRBJ2-1,-,-,TRBV11-2,CASSLRGDSSYNEQFF,TGTGCCAGCAGCTTAAGGGGGGACAGCTCCTACAATGAGCAGTTCTTC
TRBJ2-7,TRBD2,-,TRBV25-1,CASSGGLLLAGDYEQYF,TGTGCCAGCAGTGGGGGCCTACTACTAGCGGGGGACTACGAGCAGTACTTC
TRBJ1-1,-,-,TRBV5-8,CASSLLRNTEAFF,TGTGCCAGCAGCTTGCTTAGGAACACTGAAGCTTTCTTT
TRBJ2-1,TRBD1,-,TRBV10-3,CAISLSDRVENEQFF,TGTGCCATCAGTCTATCCGACAGGGTGGAGAATGAGCAGTTCTTC
TRBJ2-1,TRBD2,-,TRBV7-3,CASSLWHREDGAEQFF,TGTGCCAGCAGCTTATGGCACCGGGAGGATGGGGCTGAGCAGTTCTTC
TRBJ2-2,-,-,TRBV7-3,CASSLGGSTGELFF,TGTGCCAGCAGCTTAGGGGGGTCCACCGGGGAGCTGTTTTTT
TRBJ1-2,-,-,TRBV12-2,CASRPKGQGPYGYTF,TGTGCAAGTCGCCCGAAAGGACAGGGACCATATGGCTACACCTTC
TRBJ1-5,-,-,TRBV28,CASLMGGRRVPQHF,TGTGCCAGCCTAATGGGGGGTAGACGGGTGCCCCAGCATTTT
TRBJ2-1,TRBD2,-,TRBV6-5,CASRDLAGGPNEQFF,TGTGCCAGCAGAGATCTAGCGGGGGGGCCCAATGAGCAGTTCTTC
TRBJ2-5,-,-,TRBV7-2,CASSFTGRRGETQYF,TGTGCCAGCAGCTTCACGGGACGGCGGGGAGAGACCCAGTACTTC
TRBJ1-3,TRBD1,-,TRBV5-1,CASSRAGTGSGNTIYF,TGCGCCAGCAGCCGGGCCGGGACAGGGTCCGGAAACACCATATATTTT
TRBJ2-1,TRBD2,-,TRBV28,CASSQGGTNNEQFF,TGTGCCAGCAGCCAGGGAGGGACCAACAATGAGCAGTTCTTC
TRBJ2-5,-,-,TRBV5-4,CASSRPAGAVETQYF,TGTGCCAGCAGCCGGCCGGCGGGGGCGGTAGAGACCCAGTACTTC
TRBJ1-2,-,-,TRBV6-4,CASSDWAGGYTF,TGTGCCAGCAGTGACTGGGCGGGAGGCTACACCTTC
TRBJ1-1,TRBD1,once,TRBV5-1,CASSLQGDGNTEAFF,TGCGCCAGCAGCTTGCAGGGGGACGGGAACACTGAAGCTTTCTTT
TRBJ2-2,-,-,TRBV5-1,CASKGGDTGELFF,TGCGCCAGCAAAGGGGGTGACACCGGGGAGCTGTTTTTT
TRBJ2-1,TRBD2,-,TRBV5-1,CASSETSGLNEQFF,TGCGCCAGCAGCGAGACTAGCGGGCTCAATGAGCAGTTCTTC
TRBJ2-7,TRBD2,-,TRBV28,CASSLSGTSYEQYF,TGTGCCAGCAGTTTATCCGGGACTAGCTACGAGCAGTACTTC
TRBJ2-7,TRBD1,-,TRBV7-8,CASSLRTGDYEQYF,TGTGCCAGCAGCTTACGGACAGGGGACTACGAGCAGTACTTC
TRBJ2-3,TRBD1,-,TRBV7-9,CASSLTGGYTDTQYF,TGTGCCAGCAGCTTAACAGGGGGCTACACAGATACGCAGTATTTT
TRBJ2-5,TRBD1,-,TRBV28,CASVRPGQQETQYF,TGTGCCAGCGTACGTCCGGGACAGCAAGAGACCCAGTACTTC
TRBJ1-6,-,-,TRBV9,CASSAPPGTKLHF,TGTGCCAGCAGCGCACCCCCGGGGACAAAACTCCACTTT
TRBJ2-7,TRBD2,-,TRBV5-4,CASSPTSGGARYEQYF,TGTGCCAGCAGCCCGACTAGCGGGGGGGCCCGCTACGAGCAGTACTTC
TRBJ2-2,-,-,TRBV6-6,CASSYSSRANTGELFF,TGTGCCAGCAGTTACTCAAGCCGTGCGAACACCGGGGAGCTGTTTTTT
TRBJ2-1,-,-,TRBV27,CASSSDSRNEQFF,TGTGCCAGCAGCTCGGACAGCAGGAATGAGCAGTTCTTC
TRBJ2-2,-,-,TRBV6-4,CASSDDYDGAGELFF,TGTGCCAGCAGTGACGATTACGACGGAGCCGGGGAGCTGTTTTTT
TRBJ1-5,-,once,TRBV28,CASSVGTPSNQPQHF,TGTGCCAGCAGTGTCGGGACACCTAGCAATCAGCCCCAGCATTTT
TRBJ2-5,-,-,TRBV11-2,CASSLQIQETQYF,TGTGCCAGCAGCTTACAGATTCAAGAGACCCAGTACTTC
TRBJ2-3,-,once,TRBV28,CASTAAVLRVPEVTDTQYF,TGTGCCAGCACCGCGGCTGTCCTCAGGGTACCCGAGGTAACAGATACGCAGTATTTT
TRBJ2-1,TRBD2,-,TRBV7-9,CASSFSSGGNNEQFF,TGTGCCAGCAGCTTTTCCAGCGGGGGGAACAATGAGCAGTTCTTC